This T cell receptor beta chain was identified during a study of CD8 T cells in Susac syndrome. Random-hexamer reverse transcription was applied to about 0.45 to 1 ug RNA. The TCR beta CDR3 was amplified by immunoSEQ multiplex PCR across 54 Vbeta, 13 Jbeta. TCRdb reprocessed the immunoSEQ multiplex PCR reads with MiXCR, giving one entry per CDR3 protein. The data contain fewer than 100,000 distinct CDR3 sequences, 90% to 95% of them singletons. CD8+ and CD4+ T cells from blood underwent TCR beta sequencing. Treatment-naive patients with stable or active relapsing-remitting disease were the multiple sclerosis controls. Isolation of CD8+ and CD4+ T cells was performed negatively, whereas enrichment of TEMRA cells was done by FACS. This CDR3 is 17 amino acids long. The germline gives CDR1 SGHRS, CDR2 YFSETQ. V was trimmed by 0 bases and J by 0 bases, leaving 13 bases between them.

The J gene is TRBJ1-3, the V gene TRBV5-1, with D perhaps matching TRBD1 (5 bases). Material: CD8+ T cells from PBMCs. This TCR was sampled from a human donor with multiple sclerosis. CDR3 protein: CASSLALPGLSGNTIYF. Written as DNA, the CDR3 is TGCGCCAGCAGCTTGGCTCTTCCGGGGCTCTCTGGAAACACCATATATTTT. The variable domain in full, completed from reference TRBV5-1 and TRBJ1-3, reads KAGVTQTPRYLIKTRGQQVTLSCSPISGHRSVSWYQQTPGQGLQFLFEYFSETQRNKGNFPGRFSGRQFSNSRSEMNVSTLELGDSALYLCASSLALPGLSGNTIYFGEGSWLTVV.